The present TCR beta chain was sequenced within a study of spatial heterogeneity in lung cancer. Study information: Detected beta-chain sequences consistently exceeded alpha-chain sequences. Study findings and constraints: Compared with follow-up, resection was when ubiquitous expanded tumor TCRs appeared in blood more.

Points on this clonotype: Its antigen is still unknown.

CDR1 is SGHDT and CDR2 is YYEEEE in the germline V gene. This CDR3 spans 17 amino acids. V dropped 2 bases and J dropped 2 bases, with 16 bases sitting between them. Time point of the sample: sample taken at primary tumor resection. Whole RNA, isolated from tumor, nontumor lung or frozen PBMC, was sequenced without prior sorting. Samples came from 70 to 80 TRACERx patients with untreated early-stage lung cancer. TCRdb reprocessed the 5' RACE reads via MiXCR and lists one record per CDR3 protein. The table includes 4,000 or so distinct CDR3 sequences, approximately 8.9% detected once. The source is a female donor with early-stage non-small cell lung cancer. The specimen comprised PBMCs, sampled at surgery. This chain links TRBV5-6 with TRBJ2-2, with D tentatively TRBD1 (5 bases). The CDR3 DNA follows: TGTGCCAGCAGCTTAGTCCGAGACAGTCTCAACACCGGGGAGCTGTTTTTT. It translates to CASSLVRDSLNTGELFF.